Listed below are T cell receptor beta chains from one sample, sequenced in a study of metastatic and nonmetastatic thyroid tumors. TCRdb recomputed clones from the PCR reads via MiXCR. The data hold about 33,000 clones, with over 15% observed a single time. Material for sequencing was blood. The receptors stem from a male donor with papillary thyroid cancer or a benign thyroid nodule (not recorded which). Some clones in this sample may be carry-over from other donors' samples. CDR3s include the opening cysteine and the closing phenylalanine or tryptophan. Each record gives: D gene, clone size, J gene, V gene, CDR3 protein, CDR3 DNA. D genes are given only for firm matches. Clone size is shown for a subset of rows, as once, few, many or a class of expanded clone.

TRBD2,few,TRBJ2-5,TRBV20-1,CSARDWWGAGGQGQETQYF,TGCAGTGCTAGAGATTGGTGGGGAGCGGGGGGGCAAGGCCAAGAGACCCAGTACTTC
TRBD1,.,TRBJ1-1,TRBV5-6,CASSRLTGALNTEAFF,TGTGCCAGCAGCCGCTTGACAGGGGCTCTGAACACTGAAGCTTTCTTT
.,many,TRBJ2-3,TRBV4-2,CASSPRTAWGTDTQYF,TGTGCCAGCAGCCCTAGGACAGCCTGGGGCACAGATACGCAGTATTTT
.,.,TRBJ2-7,TRBV6-1,CASSPFGSSSYEQYF,TGTGCCAGCAGTCCCTTCGGTTCGTCTTCCTACGAGCAGTACTTC
.,many,TRBJ1-2,TRBV30,CARSGRDGYTF,TGTGCCCGCTCGGGGAGGGATGGCTACACCTTC
.,few,TRBJ1-5,TRBV19,CASSSGSLVGQPQHF,TGTGCCAGTAGTAGCGGGTCGTTGGTGGGTCAGCCCCAGCATTTT
TRBD2,.,TRBJ2-6,TRBV2,CDSGGTAGANVLTF,TGTGACAGCGGGGGGACAGCTGGGGCCAACGTCCTTACTTTC
TRBD2,.,TRBJ2-1,TRBV5-1,CASTLRTSGNYEQFF,TGCGCCAGCACTTTACGGACTAGCGGGAACTATGAGCAGTTCTTC
TRBD2,many,TRBJ2-3,TRBV15,CATSSSSGDSRRTQYF,TGTGCCACCAGCAGCTCTAGCGGGGATTCCCGCAGAACGCAGTATTTT
.,many,TRBJ1-6,TRBV6-5,CASSYSTDYNSPLHF,TGTGCCAGCAGTTACTCGACGGATTATAATTCACCCCTCCACTTT
.,many,TRBJ2-7,TRBV7-9,CASSSGSSGEQYF,TGTGCCAGCAGCTCGGGATCTTCAGGGGAGCAGTACTTC
TRBD2,medium-sized,TRBJ2-2,TRBV6-1,CASSEAIPAGGNTGELFF,TGTGCCAGCAGTGAAGCGATTCCAGCGGGAGGGAACACCGGGGAGCTGTTTTTT
.,many,TRBJ1-2,TRBV7-2,CASSPFRAGEGGYTF,TGTGCCAGCAGCCCATTCCGGGCTGGGGAAGGCGGCTACACCTTC
.,.,TRBJ2-1,TRBV20-1,CSARGGGTSNYQFF,TGCAGTGCTAGAGGAGGCGGGACGAGCAATTATCAGTTCTTC
.,.,TRBJ1-6,TRBV6-2/TRBV6-3,CASRDEELKALHF,TGTGCCAGCAGGGACGAGGAGCTCAAGGCCCTCCACTTT
TRBD2,many,TRBJ2-1,TRBV14,CASSRLAGGRYNEQFF,TGTGCCAGCAGTAGACTAGCGGGAGGTCGTTACAATGAGCAGTTCTTC
.,few,TRBJ2-7,TRBV6-5,CASSSQGSYEQYF,TGTGCCAGCAGTTCTCAGGGGTCCTACGAGCAGTACTTC
.,.,TRBJ2-4,TRBV27,CASNSTPLALLQYF,TGTGCCAGCAATTCGACCCCACTAGCACTCCTTCAGTACTTC
.,.,TRBJ1-6,TRBV27,CASSSPPEGALHF,TGTGCCAGCAGTTCCCCCCCCGAGGGGGCCCTCCACTTT
TRBD2,many,TRBJ2-3,TRBV5-4,CASSSGLGSTDTQYF,TGTGCCAGCAGCTCCGGACTAGGCAGCACAGATACGCAGTATTTT
TRBD1,many,TRBJ2-2,TRBV4-3,CASSRDRGTGELFF,TGCGCCAGCAGCAGGGACAGGGGAACGGGGGAGCTGTTTTTT
TRBD1,few,TRBJ2-1,TRBV15,CATSFRDRSEQFF,TGTGCCACCAGCTTCAGGGACAGATCTGAGCAGTTCTTC
.,many,TRBJ1-1,TRBV19,CASSSRRDGNTEAFF,TGTGCCAGCTCCTCGCGCCGGGACGGGAACACTGAAGCTTTCTTT
TRBD2,.,TRBJ2-3,TRBV9,CASTRAGGPADTQYF,TGTGCCAGTACCCGGGCGGGAGGGCCTGCAGATACGCAGTATTTT
TRBD1,medium-sized,TRBJ2-7,TRBV6-5,CASSYRNPQGARSEQYF,TGTGCCAGCAGTTACCGTAACCCCCAGGGGGCGCGGAGCGAGCAGTACTTC
TRBD2,many,TRBJ2-7,TRBV5-1,CASSPGTSGPYEQYF,TGCGCCAGCAGCCCGGGGACTAGCGGGCCCTACGAGCAGTACTTC
TRBD2,.,TRBJ2-7,TRBV6-2/TRBV6-3,CASTNGGTSGRGNFYEQYF,TGTGCCAGCACCAACGGGGGTACTAGCGGGAGGGGGAATTTCTACGAGCAGTACTTC
TRBD2,many,TRBJ2-1,TRBV3-1,CASSQDGLAGFYNEQFF,TGTGCCAGCAGCCAAGACGGGCTAGCGGGGTTCTACAATGAGCAGTTCTTC
.,.,TRBJ1-3,TRBV6-1,CASSVDGNTIYF,TGTGCCAGCAGTGTCGATGGAAACACCATATATTTT
.,many,TRBJ2-2,TRBV11-2,CASSLEDRFAGSSDTGELFF,TGTGCCAGCAGCTTAGAGGATCGCTTTGCGGGGTCTTCCGACACCGGGGAGCTGTTTTTT
.,few,TRBJ1-5,TRBV10-3,CAIRAGSNQPQHF,TGTGCCATCAGGGCCGGTAGCAATCAGCCCCAGCATTTT
.,.,TRBJ1-2,TRBV9,CASSLDRLNYGYTF,TGTGCCAGCAGCCTCGACCGTCTAAACTATGGCTACACCTTC
.,many,TRBJ1-3,TRBV30,CAWRDTGFQGNTIYF,TGTGCCTGGAGGGATACAGGCTTCCAGGGGAACACCATATATTTT
TRBD2,.,TRBJ2-2,TRBV7-2,CAISLGPSGYTGELFF,TGTGCCATCAGCTTAGGGCCTAGCGGGTACACCGGGGAGCTGTTTTTT
.,medium-sized,TRBJ1-2,TRBV24-1,CATSDSRTPNNYGYTF,TGTGCCACCAGTGATAGCAGGACCCCTAATAACTATGGCTACACCTTC
TRBD1,.,TRBJ1-6,TRBV7-2,CASSLGDRRNSPLHF,TGTGCCAGCAGCTTAGGGGACAGGAGGAATTCACCCCTCCACTTT
.,few,TRBJ2-3,TRBV6-1,CASSDRYGGSDTQYF,TGTGCCAGCAGTGACAGGTACGGCGGCTCAGATACGCAGTATTTT
.,medium-sized,TRBJ1-2,TRBV28,CASSPGDANYGYTF,TGTGCCAGCAGTCCAGGGGACGCTAACTATGGCTACACCTTC
.,once,TRBJ1-2,TRBV5-1,CASSYSEHPGGYTF,TGCGCCAGCAGCTACAGTGAGCACCCTGGTGGCTACACCTTC
.,.,TRBJ2-7,TRBV6-1,CASSAASGSYEQYF,TGTGCCAGCAGCGCCGCGAGCGGTTCCTACGAGCAGTACTTC
.,many,TRBJ2-6,TRBV30,CAWSDKGWNVGANVLTF,TGTGCCTGGAGTGACAAAGGGTGGAACGTTGGGGCCAACGTCCTGACTTTC